The rows below give T cell receptor beta chains drawn from one sample of a study of blood T cell repertoires in COVID-19. The data were produced by immunoSEQ multiplex PCR, yet TCRdb's version contains in-frame clones alone and is incomplete. The repertoire holds 300,000 or so clones, with approximately 90% as singletons. The specimen was peripheral blood. Receptor source: a woman in her thirties or forties with acute or convalescent COVID-19. CDR3s include the opening cysteine and the closing phenylalanine or tryptophan. A D gene is named only where the DNA matches it firmly. The size field is filled for only some rows; it gives once, few, many or a size class.

length | size | J | D | V | CDR3 | DNA
14 | . | TRBJ1-5 | TRBD1 | TRBV30 | CAWSRDRANQPQHF | TGTGCCTGGTCCCGGGACAGGGCCAATCAGCCCCAGCATTTT
16 | . | TRBJ2-2 | TRBD1 | TRBV27 | CASSFRTGVGPGELFF | TGTGCCAGCAGTTTTAGGACAGGGGTGGGACCCGGGGAGCTGTTTTTT
13 | . | TRBJ1-2 | . | TRBV6-1 | CASSEVDFYGYTF | TGTGCCAGCAGTGAGGTAGACTTCTATGGCTACACCTTC
14 | . | TRBJ1-3 | . | TRBV5-1 | CASSEAGAGNTIYF | TGCGCCAGCAGCGAAGCCGGGGCTGGAAACACCATATATTTT
13 | . | TRBJ1-6 | . | TRBV27 | CASSYQGNSPLHF | TGTGCCAGCAGTTATCAGGGAAACTCACCCCTCCACTTT
15 | . | TRBJ2-3 | . | TRBV9 | CASSVTVTGTDTQYF | TGTGCCAGCAGCGTAACAGTGACGGGCACAGATACGCAGTATTTT
15 | . | TRBJ2-3 | . | TRBV19 | CASRSTSRSTDTQYF | TGTGCCAGCCGTTCTACTAGCCGCTCCACAGATACGCAGTATTTT
15 | . | TRBJ1-1 | TRBD1 | TRBV2 | CASRALGTGKVWAFF | TGTGCCAGCAGAGCTCTCGGGACAGGGAAGGTTTGGGCTTTCTTT
15 | . | TRBJ2-5 | . | TRBV24-1 | CATSELTGVEETQYF | TGTGCCACCAGTGAATTAACCGGGGTCGAAGAGACCCAGTACTTC
18 | once | TRBJ2-1 | TRBD2 | TRBV18 | CASSPRSGGGASYNEQFF | TGTGCCAGCTCACCACGGTCTGGCGGGGGTGCCTCCTACAATGAGCAGTTCTTC
12 | . | TRBJ1-6 | TRBD1 | TRBV19 | CASGQGNSPLHF | TGTGCCAGCGGACAGGGAAATTCACCCCTCCACTTT
16 | once | TRBJ1-6 | TRBD1 | TRBV6-1 | CASSKGTDPSRSPLHF | TGTGCCAGCAGTAAAGGGACAGACCCTAGCCGTTCACCCCTCCACTTT
19 | . | TRBJ1-2 | TRBD1 | TRBV5-1 | CASSQPVGTGALSQGGYTF | TGCGCCAGCAGCCAGCCGGTGGGTACAGGGGCCCTATCGCAGGGTGGCTACACCTTC
16 | . | TRBJ2-6 | . | TRBV27 | CASSRIQGNGANVLTF | TGTGCCAGCAGCCGGATTCAGGGGAATGGGGCCAACGTCCTGACTTTC
11 | . | TRBJ1-1 | TRBD1 | TRBV20-1 | CSARFDRGAFF | TGCAGTGCTAGATTCGACAGGGGAGCTTTCTTT
15 | . | TRBJ2-3 | TRBD2 | TRBV29-1 | CSADGIAGVGDTQYF | TGCAGCGCCGACGGAATAGCGGGGGTCGGAGATACGCAGTATTTT
15 | . | TRBJ2-2 | TRBD2 | TRBV25-1 | CASSDSGDFTGELFF | TGTGCCAGCAGTGATAGCGGGGATTTCACCGGGGAGCTGTTTTTT
12 | once | TRBJ2-1 | . | TRBV27 | CASSRGSNEQFF | TGTGCCAGCAGTAGGGGGAGCAATGAGCAGTTCTTC
17 | . | TRBJ1-3 | TRBD1 | TRBV5-1 | CASSPRTGPGSGNTIYF | TGCGCCAGCAGCCCCCGGACAGGCCCTGGCTCTGGAAACACCATATATTTT
15 | . | TRBJ2-3 | TRBD2 | TRBV7-9 | CASSPPGTSEGTQYF | TGTGCCAGCAGCCCACCCGGGACTAGCGAGGGTACGCAGTATTTT
16 | . | TRBJ1-1 | TRBD1 | TRBV19 | CASSILPDRLNTEAFF | TGTGCCAGTAGTATTCTTCCGGACAGGTTGAACACTGAAGCTTTCTTT